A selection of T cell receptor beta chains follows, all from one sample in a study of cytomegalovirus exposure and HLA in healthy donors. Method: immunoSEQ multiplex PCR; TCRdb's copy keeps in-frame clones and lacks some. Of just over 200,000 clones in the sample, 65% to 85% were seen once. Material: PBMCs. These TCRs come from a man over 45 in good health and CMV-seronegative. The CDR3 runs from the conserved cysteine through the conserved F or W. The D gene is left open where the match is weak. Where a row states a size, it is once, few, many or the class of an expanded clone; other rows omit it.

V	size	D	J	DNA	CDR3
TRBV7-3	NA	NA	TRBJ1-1	TGTGCCAGCAGCAACCAGGGGTACACTGAAGCTTTCTTT	CASSNQGYTEAFF
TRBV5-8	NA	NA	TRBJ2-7	TGTGCCAGCAGCCCCCCAGGGCAGGGTGCTTTCGGTGGGGAGCAGTACTTC	CASSPPGQGAFGGEQYF
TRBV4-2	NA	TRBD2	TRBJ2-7	TGTGCCAGCAGCCCAACTAGCGGGGAGTCCTACGAGCAGTACTTC	CASSPTSGESYEQYF
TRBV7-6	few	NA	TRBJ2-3	TGTGCCAGCAGCTTTGCGGGAACCACAGATACGCAGTATTTT	CASSFAGTTDTQYF
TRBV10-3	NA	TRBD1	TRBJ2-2	TGTGCCATCAGTGAATTCCGGGACAGGGGCACCGGGGAGCTGTTTTTT	CAISEFRDRGTGELFF
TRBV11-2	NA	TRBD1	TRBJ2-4	TGTGCCAGCAGCCAGACAGGGCAGAACATTCAGTACTTC	CASSQTGQNIQYF
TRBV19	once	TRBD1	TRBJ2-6	TGTGCCAGTAGTTACACCAGGGGGACTGGGGCCAACGTCCTGACTTTC	CASSYTRGTGANVLTF
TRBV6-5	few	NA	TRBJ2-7	TGTGCCAGCAGTTACACAGCGGGTAAACCCTACGAGCAGTACTTC	CASSYTAGKPYEQYF
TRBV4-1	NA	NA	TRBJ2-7	TGCGCCAGCAGCCAAGTAGCACTCACGCAGGGTACCTACGAGCAGTACTTC	CASSQVALTQGTYEQYF
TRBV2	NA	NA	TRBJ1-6	TGTGCCAGCAGTCCGGGGGAAACTGGCGCACCCCTCCACTTT	CASSPGETGAPLHF
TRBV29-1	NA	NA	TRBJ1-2	TGCAGCGTTGAGACACTCTCCTATGGCTACACCTTC	CSVETLSYGYTF
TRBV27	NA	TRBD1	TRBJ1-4	TGTGCCAGCAGTCCGATGACAGGGGATGAAAAACTGTTTTTT	CASSPMTGDEKLFF
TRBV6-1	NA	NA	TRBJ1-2	TGTGCCAGCAGATCCGACCCGCTACGGGATGGCTACACCTTC	CASRSDPLRDGYTF
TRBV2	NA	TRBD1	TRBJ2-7	TGTGCCAGCAGTGGACAGGGCGGCTACGAGCAGTACTTC	CASSGQGGYEQYF
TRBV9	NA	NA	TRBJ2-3	TGTGCCAGCAGCCCCGACATGTCCACAGATACGCAGTATTTT	CASSPDMSTDTQYF
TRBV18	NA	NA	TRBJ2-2	TGTGCCAGCTCACCAGGGCAAATTTCGAACACCGGGGAGCTGTTTTTT	CASSPGQISNTGELFF
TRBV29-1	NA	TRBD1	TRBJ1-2	TGCAGCGTTGCCAGGGGGCTACGCTATGGCTACACCTTC	CSVARGLRYGYTF
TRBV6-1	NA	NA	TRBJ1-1	TGTGCCAGCAGTATGACAGCCATGAACACTGAAGCTTTCTTT	CASSMTAMNTEAFF
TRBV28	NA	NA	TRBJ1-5	TGTGCCAGCAGTTTCCCCGGGGGTAGTCAGCCCCAGCATTTT	CASSFPGGSQPQHF
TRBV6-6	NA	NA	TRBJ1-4	TGTGCCAGTATTGAGGGTGATGGTGAAAAACTGTTTTTT	CASIEGDGEKLFF
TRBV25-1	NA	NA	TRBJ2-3	TGTGCCAGCAGTGAATTTGGGGGCTTAGTGACAGATACGCAGTATTTT	CASSEFGGLVTDTQYF
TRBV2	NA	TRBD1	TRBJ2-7	TGTGCCAGCAGGCTGGACAGGAATTCCTACGAGCAGTACTTC	CASRLDRNSYEQYF
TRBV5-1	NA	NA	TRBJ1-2	TGCGCCAGCAGCATGGAGTCTTTTAGTGGCTACACCTTC	CASSMESFSGYTF
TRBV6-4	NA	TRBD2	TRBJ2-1	TGTGCCAGCAGTGATATAGCGGGAGCCTACAATGAGCAGTTCTTC	CASSDIAGAYNEQFF
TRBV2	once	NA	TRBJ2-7	TGTGCCAGCACGATTTCGGGGGAGCAGTACTTC	CASTISGEQYF
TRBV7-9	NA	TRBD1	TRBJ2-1	TGTGCCATCTACAGTCCGGACAGGGGGTACAATGAGCAGTTCTTC	CAIYSPDRGYNEQFF
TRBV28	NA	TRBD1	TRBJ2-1	TGTGCCAGCAGTTTAGGACAGGGGGAGCAGTTCTTC	CASSLGQGEQFF
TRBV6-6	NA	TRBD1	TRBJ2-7	TGTGCCAGCAGTCCGGGACAGGGAGTTACCGAGCAGTACTTC	CASSPGQGVTEQYF
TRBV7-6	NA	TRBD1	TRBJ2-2	TGTGCCAGCAGCTTAGGGTGGACAGGGAACACCGGGGAGCTGTTTTTT	CASSLGWTGNTGELFF
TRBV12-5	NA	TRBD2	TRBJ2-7	TGTGCTAGTGGTATCGGGACTAGCGGGACGGTCGAGCAGTACTTC	CASGIGTSGTVEQYF
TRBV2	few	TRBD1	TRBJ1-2	TGTGCCAGCAACCTGGGGGACAGGGGTGGCTACACCTTC	CASNLGDRGGYTF
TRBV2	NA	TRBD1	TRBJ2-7	TGTGCCAGCAGTGTTGCAGGGGGTACCTACGAGCAGTACTTC	CASSVAGGTYEQYF
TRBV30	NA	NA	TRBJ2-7	TGTGCCTGGAGTGAGCGCTCCGAGCAGTACTTC	CAWSERSEQYF
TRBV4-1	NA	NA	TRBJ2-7	TGCGCCAGCAGCCGGGAGGGGACACCTGCCGAGCAGTACTTC	CASSREGTPAEQYF
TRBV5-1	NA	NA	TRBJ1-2	TGCGCCAGCAGCTTGTCCGCTAACTATGGCTACACCTTC	CASSLSANYGYTF
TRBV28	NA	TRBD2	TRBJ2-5	TGTGCCAGCAGTTCAGCGATCGCTAGCGGGAAGACCCAGTACTTC	CASSSAIASGKTQYF
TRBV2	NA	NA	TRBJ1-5	TGTGCCAGCAACCCAGGTGATGGAAATCAGCCCCAGCATTTT	CASNPGDGNQPQHF
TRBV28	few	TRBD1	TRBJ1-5	TGTGCCAGCAGTTACCTGGACAGGGTACGGCAGCCCCAGCATTTT	CASSYLDRVRQPQHF
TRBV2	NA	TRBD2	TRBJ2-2	TGTGCCAGCAGAACTAGCGGGAGTAAGGGGGAGCTGTTTTTT	CASRTSGSKGELFF
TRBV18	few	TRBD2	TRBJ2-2	TGTGCCAGCTCACCACCTAGCGGGATAGCCCGGGAGCTGTTTTTT	CASSPPSGIARELFF
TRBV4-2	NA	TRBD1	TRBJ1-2	TGTGCCAGCAGCCAAGGACAGGGGGCGTTGGGCGGCGGCTACACCTTC	CASSQGQGALGGGYTF
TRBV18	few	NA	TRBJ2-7	TGTGCCAGCTCACCATCCTCTAGAGCAACCTACGAGCAGTACTTC	CASSPSSRATYEQYF
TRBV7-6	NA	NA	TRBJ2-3	TGTGCCAGCAGCTTAGGCGTTAGCACAGATACGCAGTATTTT	CASSLGVSTDTQYF
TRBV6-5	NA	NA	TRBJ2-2	TGTGCCAGCAGTAGGGGCACTTACACCGGGGAGCTGTTTTTT	CASSRGTYTGELFF
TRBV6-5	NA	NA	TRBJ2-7	TGTGCCAGCAGTTACGGCGGGACGTCAACCTACGAGCAGTACTTC	CASSYGGTSTYEQYF
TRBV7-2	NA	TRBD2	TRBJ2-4	TGTGCCAGCAGCCCCGGACTAGCCAAAAACAGTCAGTACTTC	CASSPGLAKNSQYF
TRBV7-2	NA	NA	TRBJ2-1	TGTGCCAGCAGCTTTACCGGGACTTCGAATGAGCAGTTCTTC	CASSFTGTSNEQFF
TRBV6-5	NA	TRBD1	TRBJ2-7	TGTGCCAGCAGTTACTCCGGGACAGCTAAGTACGAGCAGTACTTC	CASSYSGTAKYEQYF
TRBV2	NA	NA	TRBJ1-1	TGTGCCAGCAGTGAACAGGGGACTGAAGCTTTCTTT	CASSEQGTEAFF
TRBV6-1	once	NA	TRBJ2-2	TGTGCCAGCAATGTAGGGAGCGGGGAGCTGTTTTTT	CASNVGSGELFF
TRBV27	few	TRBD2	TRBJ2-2	TGTGCCAGCAGTTTATTCAGGTCCCCGGGACTAGCGGGAGAGAACACCGGGGAGCTGTTTTTT	CASSLFRSPGLAGENTGELFF
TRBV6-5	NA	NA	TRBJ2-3	TGTGCCAGCAGTTACCAGTTAAGCACAGATACGCAGTATTTT	CASSYQLSTDTQYF
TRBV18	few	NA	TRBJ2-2	TGTGCCAGCTCACCACCTTTTAATCTCGGGGGGCCCAACACCGGGGAGCTGTTTTTT	CASSPPFNLGGPNTGELFF
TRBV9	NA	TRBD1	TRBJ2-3	TGTGCCAGCAGTACCTCCGGGACAGGGGGGTCAGATACGCAGTATTTT	CASSTSGTGGSDTQYF
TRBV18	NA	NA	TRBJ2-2	TGTGCCAGCTCACCCCTCGACACCGGGGAGCTGTTTTTT	CASSPLDTGELFF
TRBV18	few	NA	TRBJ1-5	TGTGCCAGCTCGCAACAGGGACCTGGGAGCAATCAGCCCCAGCATTTT	CASSQQGPGSNQPQHF
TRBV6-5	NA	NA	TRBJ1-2	TGTGCCAGCAGAAACCGACAGGTCTTTGGCTACACCTTC	CASRNRQVFGYTF
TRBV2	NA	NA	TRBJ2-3	TGTGCCAGCAGTGAAGCTAGCGGCACAGATACGCAGTATTTT	CASSEASGTDTQYF
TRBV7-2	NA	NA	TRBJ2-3	TGTGCCAGCAGCCCCCGGGGAAACTATGCGACAGATACGCAGTATTTT	CASSPRGNYATDTQYF